This T cell receptor (beta chain) came from a study of Ad26.COV2.S vaccination and SARS-CoV-2 variants. The treatment here: approximately 18 received Ad26.COV2.S at low or high dose, single or two shots; five or six received placebo; per-sample allocation not given. Repertoires come from day 63 after the first vaccine or placebo injection. V lost 2 bases and J lost 1; bases outside the gene matches: 8. This CDR3 contains 17 residues. From germline, CDR1 is LGHNT and CDR2 FRNRAP. TCRdb's copy holds only in-frame clones and misses some; the assay was immunoSEQ multiplex PCR. Of about 280,000 clones listed, approximately 89% are singletons.

This sequence joins TRBV12-5 and TRBJ1-5; 7 positions agree with TRBD1. This specimen consisted of peripheral blood, obtained in a trial of Ad26.COV2.S vaccine versus placebo. The receptor comes from a person between 18 and 65 years old who received the Ad26.COV2.S COVID-19 vaccine or a placebo. The CDR3 region is CASGLMTGSASNQPQHF. For the CDR3, the DNA is TGTGCTAGTGGTTTGATGACAGGGTCGGCGAGCAATCAGCCCCAGCATTTT.